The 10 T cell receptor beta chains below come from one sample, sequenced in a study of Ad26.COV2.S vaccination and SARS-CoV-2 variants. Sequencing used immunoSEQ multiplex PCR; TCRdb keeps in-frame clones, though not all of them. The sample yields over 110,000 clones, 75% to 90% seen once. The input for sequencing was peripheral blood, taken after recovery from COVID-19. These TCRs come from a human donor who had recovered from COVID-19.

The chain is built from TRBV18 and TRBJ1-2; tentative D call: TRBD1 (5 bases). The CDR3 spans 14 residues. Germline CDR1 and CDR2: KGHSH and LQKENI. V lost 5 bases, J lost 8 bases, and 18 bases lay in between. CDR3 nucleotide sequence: TGTGCCAGCTCATTTGAAGGGGCGCGGTACGGCTACACCTTC. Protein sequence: CASSFEGARYGYTF.

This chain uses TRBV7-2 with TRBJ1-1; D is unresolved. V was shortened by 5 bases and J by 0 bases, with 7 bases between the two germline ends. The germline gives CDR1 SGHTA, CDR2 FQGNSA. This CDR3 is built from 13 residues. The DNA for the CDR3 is TGTGCCAGCAGCGCAGGCATGAACACTGAAGCTTTCTTT. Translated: CASSAGMNTEAFF.

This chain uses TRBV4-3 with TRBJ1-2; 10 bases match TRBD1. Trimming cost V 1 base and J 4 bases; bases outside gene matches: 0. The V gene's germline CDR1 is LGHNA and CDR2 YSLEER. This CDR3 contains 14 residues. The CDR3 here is CASSQGTGGYGYTF. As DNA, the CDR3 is TGCGCCAGCAGCCAAGGGACAGGGGGCTATGGCTACACCTTC.

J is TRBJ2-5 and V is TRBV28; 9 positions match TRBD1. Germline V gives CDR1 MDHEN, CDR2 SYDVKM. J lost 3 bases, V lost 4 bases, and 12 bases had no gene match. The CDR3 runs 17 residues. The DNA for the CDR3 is TGTGCCAGCAGTTCCGTTTACGGGACAGGGTTTAAAGAGACCCAGTACTTC. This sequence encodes CASSSVYGTGFKETQYF.

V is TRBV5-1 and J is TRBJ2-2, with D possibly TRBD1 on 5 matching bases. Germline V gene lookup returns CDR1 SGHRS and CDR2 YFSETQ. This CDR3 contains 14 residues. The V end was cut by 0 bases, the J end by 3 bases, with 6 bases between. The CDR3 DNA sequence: TGCGCCAGCAGCTTGGTGACAGACACCGGGGAGCTGTTTTTT. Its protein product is CASSLVTDTGELFF.

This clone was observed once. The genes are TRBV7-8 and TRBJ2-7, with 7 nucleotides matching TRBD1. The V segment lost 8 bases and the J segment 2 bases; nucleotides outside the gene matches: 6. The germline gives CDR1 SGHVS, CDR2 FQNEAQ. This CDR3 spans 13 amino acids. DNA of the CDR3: TGTGCCAGCGGGTCGGGACAGACCTACGAGCAGTACTTC. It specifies CASGSGQTYEQYF.

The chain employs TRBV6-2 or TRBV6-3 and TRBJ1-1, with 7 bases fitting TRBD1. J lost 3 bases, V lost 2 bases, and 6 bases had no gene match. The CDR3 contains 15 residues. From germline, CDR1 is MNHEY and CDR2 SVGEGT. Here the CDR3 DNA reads TGTGCCAGCAGTTACGCGAGGGGGCGGTACACTGAAGCTTTCTTT. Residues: CASSYARGRYTEAFF.

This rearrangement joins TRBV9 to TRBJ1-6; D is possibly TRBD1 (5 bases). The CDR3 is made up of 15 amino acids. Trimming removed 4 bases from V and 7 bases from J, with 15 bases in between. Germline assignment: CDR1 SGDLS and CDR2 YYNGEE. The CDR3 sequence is CASSPRGGRNSPLHF. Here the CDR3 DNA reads TGTGCCAGCAGCCCCCGGGGGGGACGAAATTCACCCCTCCACTTT.

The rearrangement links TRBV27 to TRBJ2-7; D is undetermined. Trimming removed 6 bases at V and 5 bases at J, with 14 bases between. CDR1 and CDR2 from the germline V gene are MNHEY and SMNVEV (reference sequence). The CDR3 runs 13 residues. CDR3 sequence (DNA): TGTGCCAGCAGCAAAGCCGGACGGGACGAGCAGTACTTC. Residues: CASSKAGRDEQYF.

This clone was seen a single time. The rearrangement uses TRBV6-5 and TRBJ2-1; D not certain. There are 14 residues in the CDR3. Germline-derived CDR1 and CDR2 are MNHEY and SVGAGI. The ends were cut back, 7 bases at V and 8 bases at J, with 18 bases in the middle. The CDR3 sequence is CASNSNPGADEQFF. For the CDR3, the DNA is TGTGCCAGCAACTCCAACCCGGGTGCCGATGAGCAGTTCTTC.